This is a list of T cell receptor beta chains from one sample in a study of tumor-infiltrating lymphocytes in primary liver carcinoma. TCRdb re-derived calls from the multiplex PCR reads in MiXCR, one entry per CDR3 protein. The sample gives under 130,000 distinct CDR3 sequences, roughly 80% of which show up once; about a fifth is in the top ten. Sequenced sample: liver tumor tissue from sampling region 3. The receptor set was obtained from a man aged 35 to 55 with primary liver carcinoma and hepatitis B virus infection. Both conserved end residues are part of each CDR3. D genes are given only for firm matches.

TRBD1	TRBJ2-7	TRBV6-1	CVSTSRSGQGSYEQYF
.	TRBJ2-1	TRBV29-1	CSVGVTGVVRFF
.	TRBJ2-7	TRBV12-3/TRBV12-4	CASSPHGFGYEQYF
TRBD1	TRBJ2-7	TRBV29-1	CSVEFSARGRGLHEQYF
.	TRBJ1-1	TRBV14	CASSQAGLKTEAFF
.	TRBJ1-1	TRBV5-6	CASSLSQHTEAFF
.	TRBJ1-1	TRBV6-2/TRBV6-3	CASSSAGPAFF
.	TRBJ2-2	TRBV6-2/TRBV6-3	CASSYSRDTGEVFF
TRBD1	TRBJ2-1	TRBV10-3	CAATETGHDEQFF
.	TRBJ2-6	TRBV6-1	CAGSARDTISGANVLTF
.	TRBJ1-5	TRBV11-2	CASRLTGWTQPQHF
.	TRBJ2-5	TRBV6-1	CASSEREQETHYF
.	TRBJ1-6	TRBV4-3	CASSSWDKGRNSPLHF
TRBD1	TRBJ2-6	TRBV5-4	CVSKGGQAVPGANVLTF
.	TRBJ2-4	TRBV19	CAISIGRTGNIQYF
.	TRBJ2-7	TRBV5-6	CASSLGIGYYEQHF
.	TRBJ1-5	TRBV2	CVSSDPPDQPQHF
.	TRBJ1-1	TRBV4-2	CASSQVRENTEALF
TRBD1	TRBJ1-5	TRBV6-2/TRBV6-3	CASSYWLGQGMGNQPQHF
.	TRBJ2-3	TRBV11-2	CANSLQVGVSIDTQYF